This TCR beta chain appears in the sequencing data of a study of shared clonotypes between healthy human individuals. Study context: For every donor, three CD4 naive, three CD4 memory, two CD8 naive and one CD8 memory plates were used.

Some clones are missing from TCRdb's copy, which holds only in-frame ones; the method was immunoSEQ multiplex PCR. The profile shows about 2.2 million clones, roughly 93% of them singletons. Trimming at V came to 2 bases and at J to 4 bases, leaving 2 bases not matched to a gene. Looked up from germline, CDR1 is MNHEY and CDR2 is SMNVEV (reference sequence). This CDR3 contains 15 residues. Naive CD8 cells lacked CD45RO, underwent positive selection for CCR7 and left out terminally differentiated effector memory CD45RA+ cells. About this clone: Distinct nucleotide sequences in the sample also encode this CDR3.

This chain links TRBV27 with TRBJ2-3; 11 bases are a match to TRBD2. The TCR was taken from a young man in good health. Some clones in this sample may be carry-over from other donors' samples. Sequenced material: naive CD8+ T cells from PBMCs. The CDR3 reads CASSLLAGGPDTQYF. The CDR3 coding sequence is TGTGCCAGCAGTTTACTAGCGGGAGGACCAGATACGCAGTATTTT.